The 2 T cell receptor beta chains listed next were all sequenced from one sample in a study of early T cells in non-severe SARS-CoV-2 infection. From the 5' RACE reads, TCRdb called clonotypes with MiXCR, one entry per CDR3 protein. Here the sample spans 55,000 to 65,000 distinct CDR3 sequences, around 9.3% being singletons. The sample taken for sequencing was whole blood. The source of these receptors is an adult who was a healthcare worker with PCR-confirmed SARS-CoV-2 infection or an uninfected control (not recorded which).

Ten or more counts support this clonotype. The rearrangement uses TRBV5-1 and TRBJ2-7; no definite D call. CDR3 length equals 14 residues. V was shortened by 3 bases and J by 2 bases, with 12 bases between the two germline ends. Germline values: CDR1 SGHRS, CDR2 YFSETQ. CDR3 in DNA: TGCGCCAGCAGCTCCACTGGAGCCACCTACGAGCAGTACTTC. Its translation is CASSSTGATYEQYF.

This clonotype came up a few times. The chain is built from TRBV14 and TRBJ2-7; no clear D. Germline lookup yields CDR1 SGHDN and CDR2 FVKESK. Between the trimmed V and J ends, which lost 2 bases and 3 bases, there was a span of 5 bases. The CDR3 contains 12 residues. DNA for the CDR3: TGTGCCAGCAGCCAACGTGACTACGAGCAGTACTTC. As protein: CASSQRDYEQYF.